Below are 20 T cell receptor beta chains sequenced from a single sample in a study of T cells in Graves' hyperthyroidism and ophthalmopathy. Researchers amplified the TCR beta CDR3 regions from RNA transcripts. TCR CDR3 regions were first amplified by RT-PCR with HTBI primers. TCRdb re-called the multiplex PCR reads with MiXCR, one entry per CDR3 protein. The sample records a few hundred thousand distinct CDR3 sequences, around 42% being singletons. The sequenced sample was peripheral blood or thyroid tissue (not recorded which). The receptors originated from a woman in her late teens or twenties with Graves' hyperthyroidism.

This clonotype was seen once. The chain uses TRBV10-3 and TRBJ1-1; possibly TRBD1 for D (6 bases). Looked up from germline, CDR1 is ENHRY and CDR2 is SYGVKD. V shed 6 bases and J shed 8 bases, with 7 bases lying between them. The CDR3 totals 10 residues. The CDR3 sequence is CAISQGEAFF. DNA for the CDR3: TGTGCCATCAGCCAGGGGGAAGCTTTCTTT.

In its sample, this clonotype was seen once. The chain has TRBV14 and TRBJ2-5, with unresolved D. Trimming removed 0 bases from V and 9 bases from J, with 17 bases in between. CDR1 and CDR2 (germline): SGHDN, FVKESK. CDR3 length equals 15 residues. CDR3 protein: CASSQETDGRRAQYF. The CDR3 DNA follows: TGTGCCAGCAGCCAAGAGACGGACGGACGAAGGGCCCAGTACTTC.

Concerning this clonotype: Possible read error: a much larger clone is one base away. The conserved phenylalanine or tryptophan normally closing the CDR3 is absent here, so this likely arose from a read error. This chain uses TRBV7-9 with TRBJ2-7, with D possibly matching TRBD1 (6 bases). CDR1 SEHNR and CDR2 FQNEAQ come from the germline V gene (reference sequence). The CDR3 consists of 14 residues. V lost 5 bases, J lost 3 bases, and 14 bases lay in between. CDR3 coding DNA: TGTGCCAGCAGCCCACAGGGTATGTTCTACGAGCAGTACCTC. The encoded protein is CASSPQGMFYEQYL.

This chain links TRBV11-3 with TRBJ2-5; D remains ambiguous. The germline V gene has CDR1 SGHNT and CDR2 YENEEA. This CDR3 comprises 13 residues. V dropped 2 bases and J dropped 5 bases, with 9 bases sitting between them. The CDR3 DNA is TGTGCCAGCAGCTTATGGGAAAAGGAGACCCAGTACTTC. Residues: CASSLWEKETQYF.

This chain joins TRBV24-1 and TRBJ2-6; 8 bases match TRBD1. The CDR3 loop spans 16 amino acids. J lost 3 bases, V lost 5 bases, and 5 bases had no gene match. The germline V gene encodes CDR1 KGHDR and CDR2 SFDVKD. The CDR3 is CATSVTGGVGANVLTF. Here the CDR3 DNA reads TGTGCCACCAGTGTCACAGGGGGAGTTGGGGCCAACGTCCTGACTTTC.

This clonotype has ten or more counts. The CDR3: CASSGSGQGYYEQYF. The CDR3 nucleotides read TGCGCCAGCAGTGGAAGCGGACAGGGGTACTACGAGCAGTACTTC. V gene TRBV10-1 combines with J gene TRBJ2-7; 9 nucleotides line up with TRBD1. CDR3 length: 15 residues. V shed 4 bases and J 3 bases; nucleotides not matched to a gene: 7. The germline V gene has CDR1 WNHNN and CDR2 SYGVQD (reference sequence).

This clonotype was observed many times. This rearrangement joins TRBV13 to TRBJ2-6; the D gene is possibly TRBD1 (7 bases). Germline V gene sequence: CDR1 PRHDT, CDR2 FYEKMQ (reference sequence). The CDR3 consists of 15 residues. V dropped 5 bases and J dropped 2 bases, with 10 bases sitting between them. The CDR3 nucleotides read TGTGCCAGCAGCCAGGGGGGAACTGGGGCCAACGTCCTGACTTTC. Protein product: CASSQGGTGANVLTF. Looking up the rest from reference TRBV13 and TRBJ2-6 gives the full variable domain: AAGVIQSPRHLIKEKRETATLKCYPIPRHDTVYWYQQGPGQDPQFLISFYEKMQSDKGSIPDRFSAQQFSDYHSELNMSSLELGDSALYFCASSQGGTGANVLTFGAGSRLTVL.

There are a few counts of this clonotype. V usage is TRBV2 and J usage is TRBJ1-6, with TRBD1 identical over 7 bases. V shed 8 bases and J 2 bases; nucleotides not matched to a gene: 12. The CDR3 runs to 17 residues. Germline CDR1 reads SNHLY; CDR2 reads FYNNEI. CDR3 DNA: TGTGCCAGCTCACCAGCAGACAGGGCGGCCTATAATTCACCCCTCCACTTT. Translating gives CASSPADRAAYNSPLHF.

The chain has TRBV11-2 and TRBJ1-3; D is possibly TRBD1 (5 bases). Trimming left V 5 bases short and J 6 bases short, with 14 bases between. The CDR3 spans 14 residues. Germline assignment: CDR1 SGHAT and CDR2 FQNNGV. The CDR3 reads CASSQRLGVNTIYF. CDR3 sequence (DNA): TGTGCCAGCAGCCAGAGGCTGGGGGTAAACACCATATATTTT.

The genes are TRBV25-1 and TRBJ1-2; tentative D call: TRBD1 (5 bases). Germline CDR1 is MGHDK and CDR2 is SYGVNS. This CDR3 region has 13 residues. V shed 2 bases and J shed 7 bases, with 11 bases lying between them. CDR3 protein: CASSEVGLVGYTF. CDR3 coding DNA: TGTGCCAGCAGTGAAGTGGGGCTAGTTGGCTACACCTTC.

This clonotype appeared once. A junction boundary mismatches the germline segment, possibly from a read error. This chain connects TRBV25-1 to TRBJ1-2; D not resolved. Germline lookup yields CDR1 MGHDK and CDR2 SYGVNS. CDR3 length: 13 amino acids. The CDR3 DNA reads TGTGCCAGCAGTTTCCAGGCCGACTATGGCCACACCTTC. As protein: CASSFQADYGHTF.

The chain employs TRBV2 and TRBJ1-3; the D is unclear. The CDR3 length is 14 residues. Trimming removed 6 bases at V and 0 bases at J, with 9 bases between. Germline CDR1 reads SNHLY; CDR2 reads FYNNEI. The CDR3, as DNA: TGTGCCAGCAGCGAAAGGGACTCTGGAAACACCATATATTTT. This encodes CASSERDSGNTIYF. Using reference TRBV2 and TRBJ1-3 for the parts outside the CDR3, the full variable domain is EPEVTQTPSHQVTQMGQEVILRCVPISNHLYFYWYRQILGQKVEFLVSFYNNEISEKSEIFDDQFSVERPDGSNFTLKIRSTKLEDSAMYFCASSERDSGNTIYFGEGSWLTVV.

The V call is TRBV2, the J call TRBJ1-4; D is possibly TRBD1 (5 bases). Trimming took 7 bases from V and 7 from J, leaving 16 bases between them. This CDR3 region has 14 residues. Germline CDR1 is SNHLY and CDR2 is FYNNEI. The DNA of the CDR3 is TGTGCCAGCAATCAGCGCAGGGCCAGTGAAAAACTGTTTTTT. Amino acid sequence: CASNQRRASEKLFF. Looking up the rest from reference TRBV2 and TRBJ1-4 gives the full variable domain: EPEVTQTPSHQVTQMGQEVILRCVPISNHLYFYWYRQILGQKVEFLVSFYNNEISEKSEIFDDQFSVERPDGSNFTLKIRSTKLEDSAMYFCASNQRRASEKLFFGSGTQLSVL.

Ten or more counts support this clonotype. CDR3 region: CSARGSGNQPQHF. The CDR3 bases are TGCAGTGCTAGAGGGTCGGGCAATCAGCCCCAGCATTTT. This chain links TRBV20-1 with TRBJ1-5, with D uncertain. The CDR3 has 13 residues. The V end lost 1 base, the J end lost 2 bases, and 6 bases lay between the germline ends. Germline lookup yields CDR1 DFQATT and CDR2 SNEGSKA (reference sequence).

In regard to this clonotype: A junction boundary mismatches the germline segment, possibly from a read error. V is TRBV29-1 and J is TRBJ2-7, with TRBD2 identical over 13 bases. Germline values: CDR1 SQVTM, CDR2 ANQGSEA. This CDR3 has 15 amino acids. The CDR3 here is CSAGRTSGSIGEQHF. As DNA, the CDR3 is TGCAGCGCCGGGAGGACTAGCGGGAGTATCGGCGAGCAGCACTTC.

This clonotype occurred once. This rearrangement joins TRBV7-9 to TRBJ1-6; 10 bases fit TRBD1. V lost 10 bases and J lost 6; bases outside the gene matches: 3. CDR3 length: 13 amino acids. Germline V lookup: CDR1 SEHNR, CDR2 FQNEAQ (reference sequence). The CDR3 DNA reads TGTGCCACCCGACAGGGGGCTAATTCACCCCTCCACTTT. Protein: CATRQGANSPLHF.

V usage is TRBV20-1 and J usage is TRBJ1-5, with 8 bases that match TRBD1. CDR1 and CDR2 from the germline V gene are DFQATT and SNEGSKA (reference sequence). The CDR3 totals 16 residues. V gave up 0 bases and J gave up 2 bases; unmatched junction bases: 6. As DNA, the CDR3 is TGCAGTGCTAGAGAGGACAGGGTATTTGGCAATCAGCCCCAGCATTTT. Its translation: CSAREDRVFGNQPQHF.

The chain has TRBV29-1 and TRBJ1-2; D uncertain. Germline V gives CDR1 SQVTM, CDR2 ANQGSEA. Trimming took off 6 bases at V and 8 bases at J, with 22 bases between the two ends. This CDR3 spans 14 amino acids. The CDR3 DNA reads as TGCAGCGTAGACCGATCGTCCCCGCCGGACGGCTACACCTTC. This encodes CSVDRSSPPDGYTF.

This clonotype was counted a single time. CDR3 nucleotide sequence: TGCGCCAGCAGCCTGGGACCTATCGATGAGCAGTTCTTC. Protein: CASSLGPIDEQFF. The chain uses TRBV5-1 and TRBJ2-1; D is perhaps TRBD1 or TRBD2 (5 bases each). V dropped 4 bases and J dropped 8 bases, with 13 bases sitting between them. Germline loops: CDR1 SGHRS, CDR2 YFSETQ. This CDR3 contains 13 residues.

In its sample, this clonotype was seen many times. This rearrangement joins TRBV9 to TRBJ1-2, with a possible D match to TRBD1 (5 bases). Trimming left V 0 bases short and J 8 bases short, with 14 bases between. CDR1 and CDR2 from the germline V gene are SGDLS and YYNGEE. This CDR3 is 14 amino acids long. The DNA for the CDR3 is TGTGCCAGCAGCGTAGCTCGGAGGGGACGCGGCTACACCTTC. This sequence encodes CASSVARRGRGYTF.